The entry below describes one T cell receptor beta chain. The sample belongs to a study of monozygotic twins with inflammatory bowel disease. CDR1 is SQVTM, CDR2 ANQGSEA, per germline. This CDR3 region has 13 residues. UMIs that had a 6-nucleotide sample barcode were put in using template switching. TCRdb reprocessed the 5' RACE reads; each CDR3 protein has one entry and no DNA is given. Here the sample table reports approximately 200,000 distinct CDR3 sequences. The material sequenced was blood. This sequence was found in a human donor with ulcerative colitis or Crohn's disease, or a healthy co-twin of an affected twin (not recorded which). The rearrangement joins TRBV29-1 to TRBJ1-5. The CDR3 loop reads CSVARDSNQPQHF. Using reference TRBV29-1 and TRBJ1-5 for the parts outside the CDR3, the full variable domain is SAVISQKPSRDICQRGTSLTIQCQVDSQVTMMFWYRQQPGQSLTLIATANQGSEATYESGFVIDKFPISRPNLTFSTLTVSNMSPEDSSIYLCSVARDSNQPQHFGDGTRLSIL.